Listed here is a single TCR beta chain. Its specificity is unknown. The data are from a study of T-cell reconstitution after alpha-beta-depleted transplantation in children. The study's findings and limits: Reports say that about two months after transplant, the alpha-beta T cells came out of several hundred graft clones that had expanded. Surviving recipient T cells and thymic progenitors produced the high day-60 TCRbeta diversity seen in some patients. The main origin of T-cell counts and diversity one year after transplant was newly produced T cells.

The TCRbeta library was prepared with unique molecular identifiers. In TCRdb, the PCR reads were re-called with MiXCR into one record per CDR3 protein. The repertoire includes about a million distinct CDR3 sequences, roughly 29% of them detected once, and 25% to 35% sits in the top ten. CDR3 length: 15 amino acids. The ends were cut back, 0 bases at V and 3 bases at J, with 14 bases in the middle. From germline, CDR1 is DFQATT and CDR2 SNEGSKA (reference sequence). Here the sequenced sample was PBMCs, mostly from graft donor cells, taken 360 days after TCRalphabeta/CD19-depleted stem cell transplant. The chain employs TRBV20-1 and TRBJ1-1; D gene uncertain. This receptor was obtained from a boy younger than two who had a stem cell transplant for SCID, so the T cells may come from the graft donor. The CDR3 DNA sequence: TGCAGTGCTAGAGATTATGTGGTGGCGGACACTGAAGCTTTCTTT. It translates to CSARDYVVADTEAFF.